These 22 T cell receptor beta chains came from one sample sequenced in a study of cytomegalovirus exposure and HLA in healthy donors. PCR used 60 Vbeta primers and 13 Jbeta primers. This table comes from immunoSEQ multiplex PCR, and its TCRdb copy is limited to in-frame clones, with some not included. The table records about 190,000 clones, 87% of them present only once. Specimen: PBMCs. Receptor source: a boy aged 2-9 years in good health and CMV-seronegative.

This clone was seen a handful of times. The chain carries TRBV5-1 and TRBJ2-6, with D possibly matching TRBD1 (5 bases). The germline V and J ends were trimmed by 1 base and 2 bases, with 19 bases remaining between them. This CDR3 has 19 residues. Germline assignment: CDR1 SGHRS and CDR2 YFSETQ. The DNA for the CDR3 is TGCGCCAGCAGCTTGAGGGTCAGGGATGTGTTAGCTGGGGCCAACGTCCTGACTTTC. As protein: CASSLRVRDVLAGANVLTF.

The table lists this clone with a count of one. This rearrangement joins TRBV6-1 to TRBJ2-7, with TRBD2 as a possible D gene (5 bases). Trimming took off 8 bases at V and 7 bases at J, with 18 bases between the two ends. The CDR3 is made up of 13 amino acids. Germline CDR1 is MNHNS and CDR2 is SASEGT. For the CDR3, the DNA is TGTGCCAGCTTTCCTACCCTCGGCGGGGAGCAGTACTTC. Protein sequence: CASFPTLGGEQYF.

V usage is TRBV27 and J usage is TRBJ2-7, with D possibly being TRBD2 (5 bases). The germline gives CDR1 MNHEY, CDR2 SMNVEV (reference sequence). The CDR3 has 15 amino acids. V was pared by 2 bases and J by 2 bases, with 13 bases between. This CDR3 is CASSLDPGSAYEQYF. For the CDR3, the DNA is TGTGCCAGCAGTTTAGATCCGGGGTCAGCCTACGAGCAGTACTTC.

V is TRBV28 and J is TRBJ1-1, with 9 bases aligning to TRBD1. With 3 bases clipped from V and 3 bases from J, the junction kept 8 bases outside the gene matches. The germline V gene encodes CDR1 MDHEN and CDR2 SYDVKM. The CDR3 has 16 amino acids. The CDR3 DNA follows: TGTGCCAGCAGTTTTTGGGACAGGGCTTTTGACACTGAAGCTTTCTTT. Amino acid sequence: CASSFWDRAFDTEAFF. Full variable domain (remainder filled in from reference TRBV28 and TRBJ1-1): DVKVTQSSRYLVKRTGEKVFLECVQDMDHENMFWYRQDPGLGLRLIYFSYDVKMKEKGDIPEGYSVSREKKERFSLILESASTNQTSMYLCASSFWDRAFDTEAFFGQGTRLTVV.

J is TRBJ1-1 and V is TRBV29-1; D is possibly TRBD1 (5 bases). V was cut by 2 bases and J by 1 base, with 11 bases left in between. Germline CDR1 reads SQVTM; CDR2 reads ANQGSEA. This CDR3 contains 14 residues. The CDR3, as DNA: TGCAGCGTTGAAACTGGAGGGGCGAACACTGAAGCTTTCTTT. The encoded protein is CSVETGGANTEAFF.

The chain combines TRBV5-1 with TRBJ1-1, with D perhaps matching TRBD1 (5 bases). Germline V gene data show CDR1 as SGHRS and CDR2 as YFSETQ. The CDR3 runs 12 residues. V was pared by 0 bases and J by 11 bases, with 11 bases between. Here the CDR3 reads CASSLEAGRAFF. CDR3 in DNA: TGCGCCAGCAGCTTGGAGGCAGGGAGGGCTTTCTTT.

This sequence joins TRBV6-1 and TRBJ2-7; 10 nucleotides line up with TRBD1. CDR1 is MNHNS, CDR2 SASEGT, per germline. With 0 bases clipped from V and 0 bases from J, the junction kept 8 bases outside the gene matches. This CDR3 is 18 amino acids long. CDR3 sequence: CASSEALTGQGFSYEQYF. In nucleotides, the CDR3 is TGTGCCAGCAGTGAAGCGCTGACGGGACAGGGGTTCTCCTACGAGCAGTACTTC.

The chain employs TRBV18 and TRBJ1-1; D call uncertain. V lost 3 bases, J lost 5 bases, and 19 bases lay in between. This CDR3 has 16 residues. CDR1 KGHSH and CDR2 LQKENI come from the germline V gene. The CDR3 sequence is CASSPLHGGMDTEAFF. For the CDR3, the DNA is TGTGCCAGCTCACCTTTACACGGAGGGATGGATACTGAAGCTTTCTTT.

The V call is TRBV14, the J call TRBJ2-1; 8 bases are shared with TRBD2. Unmatched junction bases numbered 16, after V lost 4 bases and J lost 8 bases. CDR1 SGHDN and CDR2 FVKESK come from the germline V gene. The CDR3 is 17 amino acids. In nucleotides, the CDR3 is TGTGCCAGCAGCCTCCTTTTTAGTAGCGGGGTTTTGGATGAGCAGTTCTTC. The encoded protein is CASSLLFSSGVLDEQFF.

This chain links TRBV29-1 with TRBJ2-1; 8 bases line up with TRBD2. After removal of 5 bases from V and 8 bases from J, the junction contained 8 bases not matched to a gene. The CDR3 length is 13 residues. CDR1 and CDR2 from the germline V gene are SQVTM and ANQGSEA. CDR3 sequence reads: CSVLSGSIDEQFF. CDR3 DNA: TGCAGCGTTCTAAGCGGGAGTATCGATGAGCAGTTCTTC.

The gene calls are TRBV6-1 and TRBJ1-1, with unresolved D. V was trimmed by 4 bases and J by 8 bases, leaving 11 bases between them. This CDR3 has 12 amino acids. Looked up from germline, CDR1 is MNHNS and CDR2 is SASEGT. The CDR3: CASSASEAEAFF. For the CDR3, the DNA is TGTGCCAGCAGTGCCTCGGAGGCGGAAGCTTTCTTT.

The rearrangement joins TRBV30 to TRBJ1-4; perhaps TRBD1 as D (6 bases). CDR1 and CDR2 from the germline V gene are GTSNPN and SVGIG (reference sequence). V was shortened by 4 bases and J by 5 bases, with 11 bases between the two germline ends. The CDR3 runs 13 residues. The CDR3 reads CAWMGRGNEKLFF. CDR3 DNA: TGTGCCTGGATGGGCAGGGGCAATGAAAAACTGTTTTTT.

The V and J genes are TRBV19 and TRBJ1-3; D is ambiguous. This CDR3 has 14 residues. The ends were cut back, 7 bases at V and 4 bases at J, with 14 bases in the middle. Germline values: CDR1 LNHDA, CDR2 SQIVND (reference sequence). CDR3 nucleotide sequence: TGTGCCAGTACCCCGGCACAGCCAGGAAACACCATATATTTT. Protein: CASTPAQPGNTIYF.

For the CDR3, the DNA is TGTGCCAGCAGCACACAGGGTGATAACACCGGGGAGCTGTTTTTT. Translation gives CASSTQGDNTGELFF. This sequence joins TRBV21-1 and TRBJ2-2; whether TRBD1, the table's D call, matches the DNA was not checked. TRBV21-1 counts as a pseudogene. CDR3 length: 15 amino acids.

V and J are TRBV6-5 and TRBJ2-1; TRBD2 is a possible D gene (5 bases). The germline V and J ends were trimmed by 8 bases and 0 bases, with 11 bases remaining between them. CDR1 is MNHEY, CDR2 SVGAGI, per germline. The CDR3 runs 14 residues. The CDR3 DNA follows: TGTGCCAGCCGGAGCGGCAACTCCTACAATGAGCAGTTCTTC. The encoded protein is CASRSGNSYNEQFF.

In its sample, this clone was seen once. The chain joins TRBV5-1 to TRBJ2-3, with TRBD2 identical over 11 bases. CDR1 is SGHRS, CDR2 YFSETQ, per germline. This CDR3 has 16 residues. With 1 base clipped from V and 5 bases from J, the junction kept 6 bases outside the gene matches. CDR3 residues: CASSLSRLAGGDTQYF. In DNA, the CDR3 is TGCGCCAGCAGCTTGTCTAGGCTAGCGGGAGGAGATACGCAGTATTTT.

CDR3 coding DNA: TGTGCCAGCTCACCCCCGGAGGGGCCGACCCTTAGCTCCTACGAGCAGTACTTC. Translating gives CASSPPEGPTLSSYEQYF. The chain joins TRBV18 to TRBJ2-7, with D tentatively TRBD2 (6 bases). CDR1 and CDR2 (germline): KGHSH, LQKENI. Trimming removed 3 bases at V and 0 bases at J, with 21 bases between. The CDR3 contains 18 residues. The complete variable domain, with remaining parts taken from reference TRBV18 and TRBJ2-7, reads NAGVMQNPRHLVRRRGQEARLRCSPMKGHSHVYWYRQLPEEGLKFMVYLQKENIIDESGMPKERFSAEFPKEGPSILRIQQVVRGDSAAYFCASSPPEGPTLSSYEQYFGPGTRLTVT.

This clone was seen only once. The rearrangement uses TRBV2 and TRBJ1-5, with 9 bases that match TRBD1. The CDR3 totals 14 residues. Unmatched junction bases numbered 4, after V lost 6 bases and J lost 4 bases. Germline CDR1 and CDR2: SNHLY and FYNNEI. CDR3 sequence: CASSPTGGNQPQHF. In DNA, the CDR3 is TGTGCCAGCAGCCCGACAGGGGGGAATCAGCCCCAGCATTTT.

The V gene is TRBV7-2, the J gene TRBJ1-5; 8 bases line up with TRBD1. The CDR3 is 15 amino acids. Germline V gene lookup returns CDR1 SGHTA and CDR2 FQGNSA. V shed 2 bases, J shed 4 bases, and the junction held 4 bases outside the gene matches. The CDR3 nucleotides read TGTGCCAGCAGCTTACAGGGGGCGGCTAATCAGCCCCAGCATTTT. It yields the protein CASSLQGAANQPQHF.

This rearrangement joins TRBV28 to TRBJ2-7, with TRBD1 as a possible D gene (6 bases). Germline assignment: CDR1 MDHEN and CDR2 SYDVKM. The CDR3 has 17 residues. Trimming left V 3 bases short and J 6 bases short, with 24 bases between. The CDR3 bases are TGTGCCAGCAGTTTCCTAGGTCGACAGGCGAGGGCCCCCGAGCAGTACTTC. It specifies CASSFLGRQARAPEQYF. The entire variable domain, with the rest obtained from reference TRBV28 and TRBJ2-7, is as follows: DVKVTQSSRYLVKRTGEKVFLECVQDMDHENMFWYRQDPGLGLRLIYFSYDVKMKEKGDIPEGYSVSREKKERFSLILESASTNQTSMYLCASSFLGRQARAPEQYFGPGTRLTVT.

The gene calls are TRBV7-6 and TRBJ1-2, with TRBD1 matching over 10 bases. There are 15 residues in the CDR3. Germline CDR1 SGHVS, CDR2 FNYEAQ. V dropped 5 bases and J dropped 8; count of bases not matched to a gene: 11. The DNA for the CDR3 is TGTGCCAGCAGCAACACCGGGACAGGGGTGTACGGCTACACCTTC. This codes for CASSNTGTGVYGYTF.

This sequence joins TRBV7-2 and TRBJ1-1, with D uncertain. CDR3 length equals 13 residues. V gave up 4 bases and J gave up 7 bases, with 13 bases separating them. Germline V gene data show CDR1 as SGHTA and CDR2 as FQGNSA. The CDR3 nucleotides read TGTGCCAGCAGCTCTTTGCCTACCGGTGAAGCTTTCTTT. It codes for CASSSLPTGEAFF. Full variable domain (remainder filled in from reference TRBV7-2 and TRBJ1-1): GAGVSQSPSNKVTEKGKDVELRCDPISGHTALYWYRQSLGQGLEFLIYFQGNSAPDKSGLPSDRFSAERTGGSVSTLTIQRTQQEDSAVYLCASSSLPTGEAFFGQGTRLTVV.